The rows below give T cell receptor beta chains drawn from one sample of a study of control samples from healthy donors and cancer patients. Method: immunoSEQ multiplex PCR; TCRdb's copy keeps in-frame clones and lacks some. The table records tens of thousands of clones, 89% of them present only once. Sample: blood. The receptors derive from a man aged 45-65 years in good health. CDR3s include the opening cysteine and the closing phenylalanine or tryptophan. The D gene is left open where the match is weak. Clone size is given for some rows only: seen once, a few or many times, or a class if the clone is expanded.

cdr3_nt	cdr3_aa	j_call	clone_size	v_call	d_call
TGTGCCAGCAGTTACTCGCGGGGGGCCTACGAGCAGTACTTC	CASSYSRGAYEQYF	TRBJ2-7	few	TRBV6-5	TRBD2
TGTGCCAGCAGTTTAACAGCGGGGAGATTCCAAGAGACCCAGTACTTC	CASSLTAGRFQETQYF	TRBJ2-5	.	TRBV6-2/TRBV6-3	TRBD2
TGTGCCAGTAGTCTCCTACCCCCGGGACCAGAAAACACAGATACGCAGTATTTT	CASSLLPPGPENTDTQYF	TRBJ2-3	few	TRBV19	.
TGTGCCAGCAGCTTAGCGCTGCCGGGGGCGAGAGGCTACACCTTC	CASSLALPGARGYTF	TRBJ1-2	.	TRBV7-2	.
TGTGCTAGTGGTTCCCGTCCTTGGTCCTACAATGAGCAGTTCTTC	CASGSRPWSYNEQFF	TRBJ2-1	.	TRBV12-5	.
TGTGCCAGCAGTTTCCAGGCGACTAATTCACCCCTCCACTTT	CASSFQATNSPLHF	TRBJ1-6	.	TRBV6-5	.
TGTGCCAGTAGTATAGGACAGACTAGCACAGATACGCAGTATTTT	CASSIGQTSTDTQYF	TRBJ2-3	.	TRBV19	.
TGTGCCAGCAGCCGACAGGGGGACTATAATTCACCCCTCCACTTT	CASSRQGDYNSPLHF	TRBJ1-6	.	TRBV3-1/TRBV3-2	TRBD1
TGTGCCAGCAGCCAATGGCAGGGTGAGACCCAGTACTTC	CASSQWQGETQYF	TRBJ2-5	.	TRBV14	.
TGTGCCAGCAGTTACTCTGGGGCGACTGAAGCTTTCTTT	CASSYSGATEAFF	TRBJ1-1	.	TRBV6-2/TRBV6-3	.
TGTGCCAGCAGCCCGCTAGCGGGGAGCCAAGAGACCCAGTACTTC	CASSPLAGSQETQYF	TRBJ2-5	.	TRBV7-2	TRBD2
TGTGCCAGTAGTACCCGGGACAGCTCTAATTCACCCCTCCACTTT	CASSTRDSSNSPLHF	TRBJ1-6	.	TRBV19	TRBD1
TGTGCCAGCAGCGGCAGCAGTAATTCACCCCTCCACTTT	CASSGSSNSPLHF	TRBJ1-6	.	TRBV3-1/TRBV3-2	.
TGTGCCAGCAGTTACTCACTCCTCGGGACAACCTACGAGCAGTACTTC	CASSYSLLGTTYEQYF	TRBJ2-7	.	TRBV6-5	.
TGCAGTGCTAGTGACAGGACCAGGGGGGCTTTCTTT	CSASDRTRGAFF	TRBJ1-1	.	TRBV20-1	TRBD1
TGTGCCAGCAGCCCTCCCCAAGCGGATGGCTACACCTTC	CASSPPQADGYTF	TRBJ1-2	.	TRBV3-1/TRBV3-2	.
TGTGCCAGCAGTCGTCAGGCCGGCGCGAACACCGGGGAGCTGTTTTTT	CASSRQAGANTGELFF	TRBJ2-2	.	TRBV6-6	.
TGTGCCAGCAGCTTTGACAGGGAACAGACCCAGTACTTC	CASSFDREQTQYF	TRBJ2-5	.	TRBV7-2	TRBD1
TGTGCCAGCAGTTACTCGTCAGGGGGCAACTATGGCTACACCTTC	CASSYSSGGNYGYTF	TRBJ1-2	.	TRBV6-2/TRBV6-3	TRBD1
TGTGCCAGCAGGAGCGGGGGGGCAATCGAGCAGTACTTC	CASRSGGAIEQYF	TRBJ2-7	.	TRBV6-5	TRBD2
TGTGCCAGCAGCCACAACCGGGACTACCACATTCAGTACTTC	CASSHNRDYHIQYF	TRBJ2-4	.	TRBV11-2	TRBD2
TGTGCCACCAGCTCCCCGACAGGGATCCCTTACGGCTACACCTTC	CATSSPTGIPYGYTF	TRBJ1-2	.	TRBV15	TRBD1
TGTGCCAGCAGCTCAACAGTGATCTCCTACGAGCAGTACTTC	CASSSTVISYEQYF	TRBJ2-7	.	TRBV7-9	.
TGTGCCAGCACCGGCAGGGCCGGAAACACCATATATTTT	CASTGRAGNTIYF	TRBJ1-3	.	TRBV12-3/TRBV12-4	.
TGTGCCAGCAATCCATTCGGGACTTCGAACACTGAAGCTTTCTTT	CASNPFGTSNTEAFF	TRBJ1-1	.	TRBV6-5	.